This passage covers 27 T cell receptor beta chains from one sample sequenced in a study of CD8 T cells in ankylosing spondylitis. Study results and limitations: A TCR beta motif of eight highly homologous variants appeared characteristic of ankylosing spondylitis blood.

The antigens these receptors bind are not known. TCRdb independently ran MiXCR on the 5' RACE reads; one entry per CDR3 protein. The repertoire includes about 390,000 distinct CDR3 sequences, about a fifth of them detected once, and roughly 16% sits in the top ten. Sequenced material: blood, either unsorted or a sorted T cell fraction (not recorded which). The receptors were sampled from a male donor with ankylosing spondylitis.

This clonotype came up a few times. The chain uses TRBV6-1 and TRBJ1-1; TRBD1 matches at 7 bases. V lost 6 bases and J lost 9; bases outside the gene matches: 13. Germline lookup yields CDR1 MNHNS and CDR2 SASEGT. This CDR3 is 14 amino acids long. Here the CDR3 reads CASSQDRSTRQAFF. CDR3 DNA: TGTGCCAGCAGCCAGGACAGGTCGACCCGACAAGCTTTCTTT.

This clonotype was seen more than once but under ten times. The chain has TRBV29-1 and TRBJ2-7, with 7 bases identical to TRBD2. V was pared by 4 bases and J by 3 bases, with 6 bases of the junction left unmatched. Germline V gene data show CDR1 as SQVTM and CDR2 as ANQGSEA. The CDR3 covers 13 residues. The DNA of the CDR3 is TGCAGCGTTGGGGAGGGAGGGAACTACGAGCAGTACTTC. This encodes CSVGEGGNYEQYF.

In this sample, this clonotype turned up once. The V gene is TRBV11-2, the J gene TRBJ2-3; 14 nucleotides align to TRBD2. The germline V gene has CDR1 SGHAT and CDR2 FQNNGV. Unmatched junction bases numbered 15, after V lost 2 bases and J lost 8 bases. There are 19 residues in the CDR3. CDR3 sequence (DNA): TGTGCCAGCAGCTTAAATTCCCTGGGACTAGCGGGAGTGGCGGGTACGCAGTATTTT. Residues: CASSLNSLGLAGVAGTQYF.

This clonotype was counted a few times. This chain connects TRBV28 to TRBJ2-7, with TRBD2 as a possible D gene (6 bases). Trimming pared 4 bases from V and 4 bases from J, leaving 17 bases between. Germline CDR1 and CDR2: MDHEN and SYDVKM. The CDR3 covers 15 residues. CDR3 DNA: TGTGCCAGCAGTTCCCTGCGGGGTCCGCCTTACGAGCAGTACTTC. This translates into CASSSLRGPPYEQYF.

This clonotype occurred a few times. The chain recombines TRBV15 with TRBJ1-3; no reliable D call. The V gene's germline CDR1 is LNHNV and CDR2 YYDKDF (reference sequence). The V end was cut by 0 bases, the J end by 3 bases, with 3 bases between. The CDR3 is 13 amino acids. CDR3 DNA sequence: TGTGCCACCAGCAGAGATCTTGGAAACACCATATATTTT. Residues: CATSRDLGNTIYF.

This chain links TRBV14 with TRBJ2-7, with D perhaps matching TRBD1 (6 bases). Trimming took off 4 bases at V and 3 bases at J, with 13 bases between the two ends. Germline assignment: CDR1 SGHDN and CDR2 FVKESK. The CDR3 totals 14 residues. The CDR3 loop is CASSRVVGGYEQYF. CDR3 DNA sequence: TGTGCCAGCAGCCGAGTGGTAGGGGGCTACGAGCAGTACTTC.

This clonotype was seen a handful of times. This chain links TRBV20-1 with TRBJ1-5, with TRBD1 as a possible D gene (6 bases). Looked up from germline, CDR1 is DFQATT and CDR2 is SNEGSKA (reference sequence). Deletions cut 4 bases from V and 4 bases from J, with 11 bases between. The CDR3 extends over 13 amino acids. Here the CDR3 reads CSANVQGNQPQHF. CDR3 coding DNA: TGCAGTGCTAATGTTCAGGGGAATCAGCCCCAGCATTTT.

Ten or more counts support this clonotype. V gene TRBV29-1 combines with J gene TRBJ2-2; D gene unclear. The CDR3 runs to 11 residues. Per the germline V gene, CDR1 is SQVTM and CDR2 is ANQGSEA. The V gene lost 4 bases and the J gene lost 2 bases, with 2 bases spanning the gap. As DNA, the CDR3 is TGCAGCGTTGGCAACACCGGGGAGCTGTTTTTT. Translating gives CSVGNTGELFF.

V and J are TRBV29-1 and TRBJ1-5; D remains ambiguous. Germline V gene lookup returns CDR1 SQVTM and CDR2 ANQGSEA. Trimming removed 4 bases from V and 2 bases from J, with 6 bases in between. The CDR3 runs 12 residues. CDR3 nucleotides: TGCAGCGTTGCGAATGGCAATCAGCCCCAGCATTTT. Translated: CSVANGNQPQHF.

This clonotype was counted only a few times. J is TRBJ2-3 and V is TRBV9; D is ambiguous. The germline gives CDR1 SGDLS, CDR2 YYNGEE. Trimming took off 4 bases at V and 10 bases at J, with 7 bases between the two ends. The CDR3 length is 10 residues. The CDR3 reads CASSPGPQYF. The CDR3 DNA reads as TGTGCCAGCAGCCCCGGACCGCAGTATTTT. Together with reference TRBV9 and TRBJ2-3, the CDR3 gives the full variable domain: DSGVTQTPKHLITATGQRVTLRCSPRSGDLSVYWYQQSLDQGLQFLIQYYNGEERAKGNILERFSAQQFPDLHSELNLSSLELGDSALYFCASSPGPQYFGPGTRLTVL.

The chain recombines TRBV7-2 with TRBJ1-4, with 9 positions matching TRBD1. The CDR3 runs to 15 residues. Germline lookup yields CDR1 SGHTA and CDR2 FQGNSA. The V segment lost 4 bases and the J segment 4 bases; nucleotides outside the gene matches: 4. DNA of the CDR3: TGTGCCAGCAGCTCCCGGGACAGGGTTAATGAAAAACTGTTTTTT. Its translation is CASSSRDRVNEKLFF.

In this sample, this clonotype turned up many times. The gene calls are TRBV29-1 and TRBJ1-1; no clear D. Trimming left V 2 bases short and J 7 bases short, with 8 bases between. This CDR3 spans 11 amino acids. Germline V CDR1 and CDR2: SQVTM, ANQGSEA. The CDR3 bases are TGCAGCGTTGAACCAGCATATGAAGCTTTCTTT. It encodes CSVEPAYEAFF. Combining the CDR3 with reference TRBV29-1 and TRBJ1-1 gives the whole variable domain SAVISQKPSRDICQRGTSLTIQCQVDSQVTMMFWYRQQPGQSLTLIATANQGSEATYESGFVIDKFPISRPNLTFSTLTVSNMSPEDSSIYLCSVEPAYEAFFGQGTRLTVV.

The chain links TRBV4-1 to TRBJ2-1, with D perhaps TRBD2 (5 bases). Trimming cost V 3 bases and J 4 bases, with 19 bases left between them. Looked up from germline, CDR1 is MGHRA and CDR2 is YSYEKL. CDR3 size: 17 residues. CDR3: CASSQRNSPGRYNEQFF. The CDR3 coding sequence is TGCGCCAGCAGCCAGCGCAACTCGCCGGGGAGATACAATGAGCAGTTCTTC.

This clonotype appeared a few times. This sequence joins TRBV29-1 and TRBJ1-1; 7 bases align to TRBD1. Per germline, CDR1 SQVTM and CDR2 ANQGSEA. V dropped 0 bases and J dropped 11; count of bases not matched to a gene: 12. This CDR3 has 14 amino acids. The CDR3 DNA follows: TGCAGCGTTGAAGAACTGACAGGGAGTTCGAATGCTTTCTTT. Amino acids: CSVEELTGSSNAFF.

The CDR3 DNA is TGCAGTGCTAGCACAGGGGGTCAGCCCCAGCATTTT. This encodes CSASTGGQPQHF. This chain joins TRBV20-1 and TRBJ1-5; TRBD1 aligns across 8 bases. This CDR3 has 12 residues. In germline, CDR1 is DFQATT, CDR2 SNEGSKA (reference sequence). J was trimmed by 6 bases and V by 3 bases; bases with no gene match: 1.

The chain uses TRBV5-1 and TRBJ2-5; 7 bases are a match to TRBD2. Germline V gives CDR1 SGHRS, CDR2 YFSETQ. The CDR3 has 15 residues. Trimming at V came to 2 bases and at J to 2 bases, leaving 6 bases not matched to a gene. The CDR3 nucleotides are TGCGCCAGCAGCTTAGGGCGGGAGCCACAAGAGACCCAGTACTTC. Protein: CASSLGREPQETQYF.

This chain uses TRBV25-1 with TRBJ2-6; 7 nucleotides match TRBD1. V was clipped by 5 bases and J by 0 bases; unmatched bases: 10. The germline CDR1 and CDR2 sequences are MGHDK and SYGVNS. The CDR3 is 18 amino acids. The CDR3: CASSPSPGQNSGANVLTF. The CDR3 DNA reads TGTGCCAGCAGTCCATCACCGGGACAGAACTCTGGGGCCAACGTCCTGACTTTC.

This clonotype was recorded many times. The chain couples TRBV5-1 to TRBJ2-7; D is unresolved. Germline lookup yields CDR1 SGHRS and CDR2 YFSETQ. CDR3 length equals 14 residues. Between the trimmed V and J ends, which lost 5 bases and 0 bases, there was a span of 12 bases. The CDR3 region has the DNA TGCGCCAGCAGGGGTCAGGCGAGCTCCTACGAGCAGTACTTC. Its protein is CASRGQASSYEQYF.

This clonotype appeared once. This chain uses TRBV5-1 with TRBJ2-2; D gene unclear. The length of the CDR3 is 17 residues. Trimming cost V 0 bases and J 0 bases, with 12 bases left between them. Germline CDR1 reads SGHRS; CDR2 reads YFSETQ. The CDR3 DNA follows: TGCGCCAGCAGCTTGGACGGGCAGCCGCCGAACACCGGGGAGCTGTTTTTT. This codes for CASSLDGQPPNTGELFF.

This clonotype has just one count. This sequence joins TRBV28 and TRBJ2-7; D might be TRBD1 or TRBD2, each matching 5 bases. V was cut by 7 bases and J by 6 bases, with 13 bases left in between. The CDR3 is 12 residues long. Germline CDR1 reads MDHEN; CDR2 reads SYDVKM. The CDR3 protein is CASKRDVFEQYF. CDR3 nucleotides: TGTGCCAGCAAAAGGGACGTCTTCGAGCAGTACTTC.

The rearrangement links TRBV20-1 to TRBJ2-1; D may be TRBD2 (6 bases). CDR1 and CDR2 (germline): DFQATT, SNEGSKA (reference sequence). CDR3 size: 14 residues. Trimming removed 6 bases from V and 5 bases from J, with 17 bases in between. CDR3 sequence: CSALRLGANNEQFF. CDR3 DNA sequence: TGCAGTGCCCTCCGACTAGGAGCTAACAATGAGCAGTTCTTC.

This chain connects TRBV2 to TRBJ2-7; 8 bases line up with TRBD2. Germline loops: CDR1 SNHLY, CDR2 FYNNEI. Trimming cost V 5 bases and J 1 base; bases outside gene matches: 7. This CDR3 contains 15 residues. The CDR3 region is CASSLLAGPSYEQYF. CDR3 nucleotide sequence: TGTGCCAGCAGTCTGTTAGCGGGACCATCCTACGAGCAGTACTTC.

This clonotype was seen a single time. The V call is TRBV20-1, the J call TRBJ1-6, with D hard to call. This CDR3 has 17 amino acids. Germline CDR1 reads DFQATT; CDR2 reads SNEGSKA (reference sequence). Trimming pared 4 bases from V and 0 bases from J, leaving 16 bases between. For the CDR3, the DNA is TGCAGTGCTATTCATAGTGGTACGGGCTCCTATAATTCACCCCTCCACTTT. It encodes CSAIHSGTGSYNSPLHF.

This clonotype was picked up many times. The rearrangement links TRBV5-1 to TRBJ2-1, with unresolved D. Trimming stripped 0 bases from V and 9 bases from J, with 13 bases between. There are 14 residues in the CDR3. Germline V gives CDR1 SGHRS, CDR2 YFSETQ. The CDR3 reads CASSLEVRLSEQFF. CDR3 in DNA: TGCGCCAGCAGCTTGGAGGTCCGCCTAAGTGAGCAGTTCTTC.

The chain uses TRBV6-2 or TRBV6-3 and TRBJ1-5, with D possibly TRBD1 on 5 matching bases. V lost 7 bases, J lost 2 bases, and 12 bases lay in between. The CDR3 contains 14 residues. CDR1 is MNHEY and CDR2 is SVGEGT in the germline V gene. In DNA, the CDR3 is TGTGCCAGCACCAAGGGAGGGGGCAATCAGCCCCAGCATTTT. Translated, it gives CASTKGGGNQPQHF.

In this sample, this clonotype turned up a few times. The V call is TRBV29-1, the J call TRBJ2-2, with D perhaps matching TRBD2 (6 bases). Germline CDR1 reads SQVTM; CDR2 reads ANQGSEA. The V and J ends lost 6 bases and 0 bases respectively, with 11 bases between them. The CDR3 length is 14 residues. The CDR3 nucleotides are TGCAGCGTAGCTGGGACTGCGAACACCGGGGAGCTGTTTTTT. This translates into CSVAGTANTGELFF.

The genes are TRBV7-9 and TRBJ2-3; 11 nucleotides line up with TRBD2. After removal of 5 bases from V and 1 base from J, the junction contained 2 bases not matched to a gene. In germline, CDR1 is SEHNR, CDR2 FQNEAQ (reference sequence). The CDR3 extends over 15 amino acids. The DNA of the CDR3 is TGTGCCAGCAGCCAGACTAGCGGGGGCACAGATACGCAGTATTTT. It yields the protein CASSQTSGGTDTQYF.